One TCR beta chain is described in this entry. These data belong to a study of blood T cells in healthy people across ages. CDR3 length equals 14 residues. Per germline, CDR1 GTSNPN and CDR2 SVGIG (reference sequence). Alongside a J-beta primer mix, a sample-barcoded 5' primer served in a second PCR lasting about 7 to 12 cycles. A single record per CDR3 protein comes from TCRdb applying MiXCR to the 5' RACE reads. The sample contains 900,000 to 950,000 distinct CDR3 sequences, approximately 32% of which appear only once. These data also formed part of another study, on T cells of mothers and their children. Turning to that study: Per child, about 3 million TCR beta CDR3 reads were obtained, against over 9.5 million per mother. Thymic selection, a shaping force on TCR recombination output, acts similarly in related and unrelated pairs.

This clonotype was sampled from a woman aged 40 to 49 in good health. V usage is TRBV30 and J usage is TRBJ2-4; 8 nucleotides line up with TRBD2. The closer fit of TRBJ2-7 to the DNA end suggests the J call may be wrong. The sequencing input was blood. The CDR3 DNA is TGTGCCTGGAGGCTGCTAGCGGGTACCTACGAGCAGTACTTC. Amino acids: CAWRLLAGTYEQYF.